What follows are 18 T cell receptor beta chains derived from one specimen sequenced in a study of blood T cell repertoires in COVID-19. Profiling relied on immunoSEQ multiplex PCR, and the TCRdb table lists in-frame clones only, not all of them. The data contain 250,000 or so clones, 85% to 90% of them singletons. Sequenced sample: PBMCs or T cells enriched from blood (not recorded which). Source of these receptors: a woman between 45 and 65 years old who had recovered from COVID-19.

The chain couples TRBV28 to TRBJ2-5, with 11 nucleotides matching TRBD2. V lost 7 bases and J lost 5; bases outside the gene matches: 12. The CDR3 is 16 amino acids. Germline V gene sequence: CDR1 MDHEN, CDR2 SYDVKM. The DNA of the CDR3 is TGTGCCAGCACTTCTCCGGGACTAGCGGTTCGGGAGACCCAGTACTTC. This codes for CASTSPGLAVRETQYF.

The V and J genes are TRBV4-1 and TRBJ1-5; D not certain. Trimming took off 1 base at V and 6 bases at J, with 19 bases between the two ends. The CDR3 runs 17 residues. In germline, CDR1 is MGHRA, CDR2 YSYEKL. CDR3 region: CASSQVRMREISQPQHF. CDR3 bases: TGCGCCAGCAGCCAAGTGAGGATGCGGGAAATCAGTCAGCCCCAGCATTTT.

This clone appeared a single time. The chain has TRBV4-1 and TRBJ1-2, with 9 bases aligning to TRBD1. This CDR3 is built from 15 residues. Germline V gives CDR1 MGHRA, CDR2 YSYEKL. The junction had 5 bases not matched to a gene; V was cut back by 2 bases and J by 4 bases. CDR3 sequence reads: CASSQRTGVSYGYTF. CDR3 bases: TGCGCCAGCAGCCAACGGACAGGGGTCTCCTATGGCTACACCTTC.

This chain connects TRBV15 to TRBJ1-2, with TRBD1 as a possible D gene (5 bases). Germline V gene data show CDR1 as LNHNV and CDR2 as YYDKDF (reference sequence). There are 12 residues in the CDR3. With 0 bases removed from V and 7 bases from J, the gap between germline ends came to 6 bases. CDR3 residues: CATSRDQGGYTF. The CDR3 DNA sequence: TGTGCCACCAGCAGAGATCAGGGTGGCTACACCTTC.

The chain couples TRBV4-1 to TRBJ2-2; the match to TRBD2 covers 9 bases. V shed 1 base and J 8 bases; nucleotides not matched to a gene: 5. The germline V gene encodes CDR1 MGHRA and CDR2 YSYEKL. This CDR3 region has 15 residues. CDR3 bases: TGCGCCAGCAGCCAAGTTCAACTAGCGGGTGGGGAGCTGTTTTTT. This translates into CASSQVQLAGGELFF.

The sample holds one count of this clone. CDR3 residues: CASRADSGANVLTF. Written as DNA, the CDR3 is TGTGCCAGCAGAGCGGACTCTGGGGCCAACGTCCTGACTTTC. The chain links TRBV7-8 to TRBJ2-6; weak D call: TRBD2 (5 bases). The germline V gene has CDR1 SGHVS and CDR2 FQNEAQ. This CDR3 spans 14 amino acids. V was trimmed by 6 bases and J by 0 bases, leaving 6 bases between them.

This chain links TRBV15 with TRBJ2-7, with TRBD2 identical over 10 bases. Germline V lookup: CDR1 LNHNV, CDR2 YYDKDF (reference sequence). V trimming: 5 bases; J trimming: 3 bases; junction bases outside the gene matches: 13. The CDR3 is made up of 17 amino acids. CDR3: CATSPRPLAGDRYEQYF. The CDR3, as DNA: TGTGCCACCAGCCCACGCCCTCTAGCGGGAGATCGCTACGAGCAGTACTTC.

This clone is a singleton in its sample. The chain recombines TRBV10-3 with TRBJ2-1, with TRBD2 identical over 12 bases. The CDR3 spans 18 residues. CDR1 and CDR2 from the germline V gene are ENHRY and SYGVKD. Trimming cost V 3 bases and J 7 bases; bases outside gene matches: 13. The CDR3 region has the DNA TGTGCCATCAGTGATCCCGGACTAGCGGGAAACGTATTGAATGAGCAGTTCTTC. This gives the protein CAISDPGLAGNVLNEQFF.

The rearrangement links TRBV2 to TRBJ1-5; 9 nucleotides agree with TRBD1. Germline V gene sequence: CDR1 SNHLY, CDR2 FYNNEI. The length of the CDR3 is 14 residues. Trimming took 7 bases from V and 2 from J; bases not matched to a gene: 3. The CDR3 here is CASTWTGGNQPQHF. Here the CDR3 DNA reads TGTGCCAGCACCTGGACAGGGGGCAATCAGCCCCAGCATTTT.

V usage is TRBV9 and J usage is TRBJ2-7; D is unclear. This CDR3 region has 13 residues. Germline loops: CDR1 SGDLS, CDR2 YYNGEE. The V gene lost 0 bases and the J gene lost 3 bases, with 7 bases spanning the gap. CDR3 DNA: TGTGCCAGCAGCGTAGATGAGAACTACGAGCAGTACTTC. Protein: CASSVDENYEQYF. Together with reference TRBV9 and TRBJ2-7, the CDR3 gives the full variable domain: DSGVTQTPKHLITATGQRVTLRCSPRSGDLSVYWYQQSLDQGLQFLIQYYNGEERAKGNILERFSAQQFPDLHSELNLSSLELGDSALYFCASSVDENYEQYFGPGTRLTVT.

The chain carries TRBV23-1 and TRBJ2-2, with TRBD1 matching over 8 bases. TRBV23-1 has ORF status, its function being uncertain. After removal of 4 bases from V and 5 bases from J, the junction contained 12 bases not matched to a gene. This CDR3 is 17 amino acids long. CDR3: CASSLRLAGGRTGELFF. Here the CDR3 DNA reads TGCGCCAGCAGTCTTAGGCTCGCAGGGGGCAGGACCGGGGAGCTGTTTTTT.

This clone showed up just a few times. The chain has TRBV12-2 and TRBJ1-2. TRBV12-2 is deemed a pseudogene. This CDR3 region has 10 residues. The CDR3 bases are TGTGCAAGTCGCAACGGTGGCTACACCTTC. Amino acids: CASRNGGYTF.

The chain carries TRBV3-1 (or the pseudogene TRBV3-2) and TRBJ2-1; 12 bases map to TRBD2. CDR1 LGHDT and CDR2 YNNKEL come from the germline V gene (reference sequence). The CDR3 is 15 residues long. Trimming took 4 bases from V and 5 from J; bases not matched to a gene: 3. In DNA form, the CDR3 reads TGTGCCAGCAGCCTCGGACTAGCGGGAAACAATGAGCAGTTCTTC. Translating gives CASSLGLAGNNEQFF.

The chain joins TRBV29-1 to TRBJ1-1; 7 bases agree with TRBD1. The CDR3 is 14 amino acids. From germline, CDR1 is SQVTM and CDR2 ANQGSEA. V was clipped by 5 bases and J by 5 bases; unmatched bases: 11. The CDR3 sequence is CSVRGGPRGTEAFF. The CDR3 region has the DNA TGCAGCGTTCGAGGGGGCCCCCGGGGAACTGAAGCTTTCTTT.

This clone was detected once. The rearrangement links TRBV4-2 to TRBJ2-3, with TRBD2 matching over 15 bases. Germline V gene lookup returns CDR1 LGHNA and CDR2 YNFKEQ. The ends lost 4 bases at V and 2 bases at J; junction bases unmatched: 7. The CDR3 runs to 18 residues. The CDR3 nucleotides read TGTGCCAGCAGCCTCGGGGGACTAGCGGGAGGACCCACAGATACGCAGTATTTT. Amino acids: CASSLGGLAGGPTDTQYF.

The V gene is TRBV5-5, the J gene TRBJ2-7, with 11 nucleotides matching TRBD2. Looked up from germline, CDR1 is SGHKS and CDR2 is YYEKEE (reference sequence). V gave up 4 bases and J gave up 5 bases; unmatched junction bases: 20. The CDR3 sequence is 19 residues long. Written as DNA, the CDR3 is TGTGCCAGCAGCCGGAAGGCTTTCCTTGTAGCGGGAGGGGCGGACGAGCAGTACTTC. Residues: CASSRKAFLVAGGADEQYF.

The chain joins TRBV9 to TRBJ1-1; D might be TRBD1 (5 bases). This CDR3 is built from 14 residues. Trimming took 4 bases from V and 5 from J, leaving 15 bases between them. The germline V gene encodes CDR1 SGDLS and CDR2 YYNGEE. The CDR3 is CASSPRVMDTEAFF. Here the CDR3 DNA reads TGTGCCAGCAGCCCCAGGGTGATGGATACTGAAGCTTTCTTT.

V is TRBV5-1 and J is TRBJ1-2, with 10 bases fitting TRBD1. The CDR3 length is 13 residues. After removal of 4 bases from V and 6 bases from J, the junction contained 3 bases not matched to a gene. Germline V CDR1 and CDR2: SGHRS, YFSETQ. The CDR3 here is CASSQGQGDGYTF. In DNA form, the CDR3 reads TGCGCCAGCAGCCAAGGACAGGGGGATGGCTACACCTTC.